Detailed here is one TCR beta chain. The data were produced by immunoSEQ multiplex PCR, yet TCRdb's version contains in-frame clones alone and is incomplete. The sample includes under 140,000 clones, around four fifths seen only once; the top ten take about 15%. This record comes from a study of blood T cell repertoires in COVID-19. V lost 3 bases to trimming and J lost 7 bases, with 21 bases between them. CDR1 is DFQATT and CDR2 is SNEGSKA in the germline V gene (reference sequence). The CDR3 consists of 15 residues. The rearrangement uses TRBV20-1 and TRBJ1-2, with D maybe TRBD1 (6 bases). The sample consisted of peripheral blood. The sequence came from a woman aged 55-69 years with acute or convalescent COVID-19. The DNA for the CDR3 is TGCAGTGCTAGTGGGGACACAGGGCAAGAAGGTGGCTACACCTTC. Protein product: CSASGDTGQEGGYTF.